This T cell receptor (beta chain) was sequenced in a study of shared clonotypes between healthy human individuals. Worth noting for this clone: The antigen remains undetermined.

The assay was immunoSEQ multiplex PCR, and TCRdb's table has in-frame clones only and misses some. The sample includes some 2,500,000 clones, 93% seen only once; the top ten take roughly 0.39%. Trimming left V 4 bases short and J 1 base short, with 18 bases between. There are 16 residues in the CDR3. Germline V gene lookup returns CDR1 SGHRS and CDR2 YFSETQ. Study-wide results and limits: Researchers found naive subsets generally carried larger estimated richness than memory subsets.

The sample consisted of naive CD4+ T cells from PBMCs. As for subset: CD45RA+ positively selected. This sequence originates from a man aged 18 to 30 in good health. Some clones in this sample may be carry-over from other donors' samples. The V call is TRBV5-1, the J call TRBJ2-7; possibly TRBD2 for D (7 bases). CDR3 sequence reads: CASSPRGRAGSYEQYF. CDR3 in DNA: TGCGCCAGCAGCCCGAGGGGGAGAGCGGGATCCTACGAGCAGTACTTC.